This TCR beta chain emerged from a study of cytomegalovirus exposure and HLA in healthy donors. The study, taken as a whole, reports: In an earlier analysis, productive rearrangement rates for most beta V segments clustered near 87% or 30%.

Comment on this clone: Antigen unknown.

The PCR made use of 60 Vbeta and 13 Jbeta primers. The method was immunoSEQ multiplex PCR; TCRdb's version includes in-frame clones alone and lacks a portion of them. The sample holds approximately 170,000 clones, 70% to 75% seen once. CDR1 is SGHAT and CDR2 is FQNNGV in the germline V gene. J gave up 4 bases and V 6 bases, and 14 bases lay outside the gene matches. CDR3 length equals 17 residues. The sequenced material came from PBMCs. The receptor's source is a man between 18 and 29 years old in good health and CMV-seropositive. The gene calls are TRBV11-2 and TRBJ2-2; 7 positions agree with TRBD2. The CDR3 nucleotides read TGTGCCAGCAGACCCCGACCATGGGAGGGCTTCACCGGGGAGCTGTTTTTT. Its translation is CASRPRPWEGFTGELFF.